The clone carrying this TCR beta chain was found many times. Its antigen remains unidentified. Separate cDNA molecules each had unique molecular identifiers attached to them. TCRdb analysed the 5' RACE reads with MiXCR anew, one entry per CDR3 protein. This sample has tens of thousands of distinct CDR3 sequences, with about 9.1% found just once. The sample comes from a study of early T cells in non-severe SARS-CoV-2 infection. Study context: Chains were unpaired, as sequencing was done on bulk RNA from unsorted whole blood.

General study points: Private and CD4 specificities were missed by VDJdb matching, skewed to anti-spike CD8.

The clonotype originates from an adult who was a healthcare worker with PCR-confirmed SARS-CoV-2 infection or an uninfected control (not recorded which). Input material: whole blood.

The chain's CDR3 is CASSSQASYEQYF. In DNA, the CDR3 is TGTGCCAGCAGCTCACAAGCCTCCTACGAGCAGTACTTC. This sequence joins TRBV7-2 and TRBJ2-7, with no clear D. Trimming cost V 4 bases and J 0 bases, with 7 bases left between them. Germline V gene data show CDR1 as SGHTA and CDR2 as FQGNSA. The CDR3 spans 13 residues.